A selection of T cell receptor beta chains follows, all from one sample in a study of shared clonotypes between healthy human individuals. TCRdb's table, derived via immunoSEQ multiplex PCR, lists solely in-frame clones and lacks some. The profile shows some 2 million clones, roughly 96% of them singletons. Sequenced sample: naive CD4+ T cells sorted from blood. These receptors came from a man younger than 30 in good health. CDR3s include the opening cysteine and the closing phenylalanine or tryptophan. Fields, in order: J gene, V gene, clone size, D gene, CDR3 DNA, CDR3 protein. D genes are given only for firm matches. Clone size is stated in some rows and not others, as once, few, many or a class when expanded.

>TRBJ1-5|TRBV6-1|.|.
TGTGCCAGCAGTGAAGCGGCCGGGGGCCATCAGCCCCAGCATTTT
CASSEAAGGHQPQHF
>TRBJ2-1|TRBV4-3|.|TRBD2
TGCGCCAGCAGCCAAGTTGGCGGGAGGGCCGGGAATGAGCAGTTCTTC
CASSQVGGRAGNEQFF
>TRBJ1-4|TRBV7-2|.|.
TGTGCCAGCAGCAACGGTGGGATACCGGGGGAAAAACTGTTTTTT
CASSNGGIPGEKLFF
>TRBJ1-3|TRBV5-1|.|.
TGCGCCAGCAGCTTGGCGGGACTTACTACTGGAAACACCATATATTTT
CASSLAGLTTGNTIYF
>TRBJ1-3|TRBV5-6|.|.
TGTGCCAGCAGCTTAAGTGGCTCTGGAAACACCATATATTTT
CASSLSGSGNTIYF
>TRBJ2-7|TRBV6-1|.|TRBD1
TGTGCCAGCAGTGTACGAGAACAGGGGGAGTACTTC
CASSVREQGEYF
>TRBJ2-2|TRBV28|once|TRBD1
TGTGCCAGCAGAAACAGGGGGCCGGGGGAGCTGTTTTTT
CASRNRGPGELFF
>TRBJ2-5|TRBV18|.|TRBD1
TGTGCCAGCTCACCATCGACAGGGGAAGAGACCCAGTACTTC
CASSPSTGEETQYF
>TRBJ1-1|TRBV4-1|.|.
TGCGCCAGCAGCCAAGTGTGGGGGGGCACTGAAGCTTTCTTT
CASSQVWGGTEAFF
>TRBJ2-7|TRBV28|.|TRBD2
TGTGCCAGCAGTTCGACAGGACTAGCGGCTTGGCGCGAGCAGTACTTC
CASSSTGLAAWREQYF
>TRBJ2-4|TRBV30|.|TRBD2
TGTGCCTGGAGGACGGGGAGGACTAGCGGGTCAAAAAACATTCAGTACTTC
CAWRTGRTSGSKNIQYF
>TRBJ1-2|TRBV10-3|.|.
TGTGCCATCAGTGACTTCAGAGTCCAGTATGGCTACACCTTC
CAISDFRVQYGYTF
>TRBJ2-5|TRBV18|once|.
TGTGCCAGCTCACCGTTTCAAGGGGGGACCCAGTACTTC
CASSPFQGGTQYF
>TRBJ2-2|TRBV10-2|once|TRBD2
TGCGCCATTCCGACGCGTCCAGCGGGGGAGAACACCGGGGAGCTGTTTTTT
CAIPTRPAGENTGELFF
>TRBJ2-2|TRBV19|.|TRBD1
TGTGCCAGTAGTGTCCAGGGACAGGACACCGGGGAGCTGTTTTTT
CASSVQGQDTGELFF
>TRBJ2-5|TRBV18|.|TRBD2
TGTGCCAGCTCACCACCGGGAGGGGCCCCACAAGAGACCCAGTACTTC
CASSPPGGAPQETQYF
>TRBJ2-2|TRBV7-2|.|.
TGTGCCAGCAGCTTAGGTCTGGGCCTACCGAACACCGGGGAGCTGTTTTTT
CASSLGLGLPNTGELFF
>TRBJ2-1|TRBV29-1|.|TRBD2
TGCAGCGTCTCCTGGGGACTAGCGGGAGGAGATGAGCAGTTCTTC
CSVSWGLAGGDEQFF
>TRBJ1-4|TRBV4-1|.|.
TGCGCCAGCAGCCAAGACGGAGTGGCAGCGTCCGAAAAACTGTTTTTT
CASSQDGVAASEKLFF
>TRBJ2-3|TRBV2|.|TRBD2
TGTGCCAGCAGTCCTATCCGGCGGGGGGGAAAAGATACGCAGTATTTT
CASSPIRRGGKDTQYF
>TRBJ2-2|TRBV2|.|.
TGTGCCAGTGATGAGGTAACCGGGGAGCTGTTTTTT
CASDEVTGELFF
>TRBJ2-3|TRBV28|.|.
TGTGCCAGCAGCCAGACCGCCACGCAGTATTTT
CASSQTATQYF
>TRBJ2-1|TRBV27|.|TRBD1
TGTGCCAGCAGCCTCCGAGATCCACAGGGGGCGAACTACAATGAGCAGTTCTTC
CASSLRDPQGANYNEQFF
>TRBJ1-4|TRBV30|.|.
TGTGCCTGGAACACGGGGACTAATGAAAAACTGTTTTTT
CAWNTGTNEKLFF
>TRBJ1-1|TRBV10-3|.|TRBD1
TGTGCCATCAGTGTTCAAGGACAGGGGGTTTTCTTT
CAISVQGQGVFF
>TRBJ2-3|TRBV5-1|.|TRBD2
TGCGCCAGCAGCTTACTAGCGGGGGGCGGCACAGATACGCAGTATTTT
CASSLLAGGGTDTQYF
>TRBJ1-1|TRBV5-1|.|.
TGCGCCAGCAGCTTGGGACACACTGAAGCTTTCTTT
CASSLGHTEAFF
>TRBJ2-2|TRBV30|.|.
TGTGCCTGGAGTGTATTGGTTGCCGGGGAGCTGTTTTTT
CAWSVLVAGELFF
>TRBJ2-1|TRBV6-5|once|.
TGTGCCAGTGGGGGCAATGAGCAGTTCTTC
CASGGNEQFF
>TRBJ1-1|TRBV10-3|.|.
TGTGCCATCAGGGAAACCGGGACTCTGAACACTGAAGCTTTCTTT
CAIRETGTLNTEAFF
>TRBJ1-6|TRBV5-4|.|TRBD1
TGTGCCAGCAGCCCGGACAGGGGGCTAAGTTCACCCCTCCACTTT
CASSPDRGLSSPLHF
>TRBJ2-4|TRBV30|once|TRBD2
TGTGCCTGGAGTGGAGGCGGGAGTACCAAAAACATTCAGTACTTC
CAWSGGGSTKNIQYF
>TRBJ1-4|TRBV11-2|.|TRBD1
TGTGCCAGCAGCTTCGGACAGGCATCAACTAATGAAAAACTGTTTTTT
CASSFGQASTNEKLFF
>TRBJ1-5|TRBV19|.|.
TGTGCCAGTAGTCCCGCCTTTAGTGAGTCTAAGCATTTT
CASSPAFSESKHF
>TRBJ2-2|TRBV6-5|.|TRBD1
TGTGCCAGCAGACCCGGACAGGACCGCACCGGGGAGCTGTTTTTT
CASRPGQDRTGELFF
>TRBJ1-4|TRBV10-2|.|TRBD1
TGCGCCAGCAGTGTTACAGAAACAGGGGCGGGTGGAAAACTGTTTTTT
CASSVTETGAGGKLFF
>TRBJ1-1|TRBV18|.|.
TGTGCCAGCTCACCTCAGGCCCTGAACACTGAAGCTTTCTTT
CASSPQALNTEAFF
>TRBJ2-7|TRBV28|.|TRBD2
TGTGCCAGCAGTTTGCGGGGGGCTAGAGGATACGAGCAGTACTTC
CASSLRGARGYEQYF
>TRBJ2-5|TRBV18|many|.
TGTGCCAGCTCACCACGGGGTCAAGAGACCCAGTACTTC
CASSPRGQETQYF
>TRBJ1-6|TRBV6-5|.|TRBD1
TGTGCCAGCACGGACAGGGGAGAATCACCCCTCCACTTT
CASTDRGESPLHF
>TRBJ2-2|TRBV6-6|many|.
TGTGCCAGCAGTTATGCAGACACCGGGGAGCTGTTTTTT
CASSYADTGELFF
>TRBJ1-2|TRBV6-5|.|.
TGTGCCAGCAGTACGGGGTTTTGGGGCTATGGCTACACCTTC
CASSTGFWGYGYTF
>TRBJ2-7|TRBV10-2|.|.
TGCGCCAGCAGTGCCGCCTCCTACGAGCAGTACTTC
CASSAASYEQYF
>TRBJ1-1|TRBV29-1|.|.
TGCAGCGTTGAGAGGGGTAAAGCTTTCTTT
CSVERGKAFF
>TRBJ1-2|TRBV4-3|.|.
TGCGCCAGCAGCCAAGAACCCAGGGCTGTCGGCTACACCTTC
CASSQEPRAVGYTF
>TRBJ2-5|TRBV6-5|.|.
TGTGCCAACAGTTACTCCGGGGGTAAAGAGACCCAGTACTTC
CANSYSGGKETQYF
>TRBJ1-3|TRBV7-9|.|TRBD1
TGTGCCAGCAGCCCCGACAGGGTCTCTGGAAACACCATATATTTT
CASSPDRVSGNTIYF
>TRBJ2-5|TRBV5-8|.|.
TGTGCCAGCCAAAGTAGTATGACAGCGTACCAAGAGACCCAGTACTTC
CASQSSMTAYQETQYF
>TRBJ1-5|TRBV7-2|.|.
TGTGCCAGCAGCTTTAGGCAGAATCAGCCCCAGCATTTT
CASSFRQNQPQHF
>TRBJ2-1|TRBV18|.|.
TGTGCCAGCTCACCACAGGGAATCCCTTACAATGAGCAGTTCTTC
CASSPQGIPYNEQFF
>TRBJ2-1|TRBV15|.|.
TGTGCCACCAGCCCACAGAGTTCAGGGCGGCAGTTCTTC
CATSPQSSGRQFF
>TRBJ2-7|TRBV7-2|once|.
TGTGCCAGCAGTCGGCCAGATTCCTACGAGCAGTACTTC
CASSRPDSYEQYF
>TRBJ1-4|TRBV5-1|.|.
TGCGCCAGCAGCTTGGAAGGGGTGAATGAAAAACTGTTTTTT
CASSLEGVNEKLFF
>TRBJ2-3|TRBV5-8|.|.
TGTGCCAGCAGCTTGCCCGGTGTACTAATCACAGATACGCAGTATTTT
CASSLPGVLITDTQYF